This T cell receptor (beta chain) was documented in a study of blood T cell repertoires in COVID-19. Study information: COVID-19 samples, acute and convalescent, were from the United States, Italy and Spain. Sample material is recorded as cDNA or gDNA derived from T cells, B-cell-depleted T cells, or PBMCs.

This clone is a singleton in its sample. Repertoires were generated with immunoSEQ multiplex PCR, while TCRdb's copy carries only in-frame clones and drops some. The data show tens of thousands of clones, approximately 80% seen once. This CDR3 region has 14 residues. Germline values: CDR1 MNHEY, CDR2 SVGAGI. The V segment lost 6 bases and the J segment 1 base; nucleotides outside the gene matches: 4. Sequences were obtained from peripheral blood. The TCR was taken from a human donor in a cohort sampled during active COVID-19. The J gene is TRBJ1-1, the V gene TRBV6-5, with TRBD1 matching over 8 bases. CDR3 sequence: CASSPDRANTEAFF. As DNA, the CDR3 is TGTGCCAGCAGCCCGGACAGGGCGAACACTGAAGCTTTCTTT.